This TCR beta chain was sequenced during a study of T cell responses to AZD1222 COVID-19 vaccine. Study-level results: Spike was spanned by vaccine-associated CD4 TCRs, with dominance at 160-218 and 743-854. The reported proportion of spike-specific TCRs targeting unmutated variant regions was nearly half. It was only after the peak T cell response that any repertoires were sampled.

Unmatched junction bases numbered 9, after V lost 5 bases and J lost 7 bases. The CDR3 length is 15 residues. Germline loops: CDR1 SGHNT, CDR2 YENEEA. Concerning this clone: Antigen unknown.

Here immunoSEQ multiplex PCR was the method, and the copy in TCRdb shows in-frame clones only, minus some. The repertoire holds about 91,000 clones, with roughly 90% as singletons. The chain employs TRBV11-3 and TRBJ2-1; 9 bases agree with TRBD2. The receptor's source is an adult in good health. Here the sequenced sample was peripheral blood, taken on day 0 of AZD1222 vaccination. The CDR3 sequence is CASSNPLSGRNEQFF. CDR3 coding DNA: TGTGCCAGCAGCAACCCGCTGAGCGGGAGGAATGAGCAGTTCTTC. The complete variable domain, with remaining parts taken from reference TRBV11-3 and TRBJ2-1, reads EAGVVQSPRYKIIEKKQPVAFWCNPISGHNTLYWYLQNLGQGPELLIRYENEEAVDDSQLPKDRFSAERLKGVDSTLKIQPAELGDSAVYLCASSNPLSGRNEQFFGPGTRLTVL.